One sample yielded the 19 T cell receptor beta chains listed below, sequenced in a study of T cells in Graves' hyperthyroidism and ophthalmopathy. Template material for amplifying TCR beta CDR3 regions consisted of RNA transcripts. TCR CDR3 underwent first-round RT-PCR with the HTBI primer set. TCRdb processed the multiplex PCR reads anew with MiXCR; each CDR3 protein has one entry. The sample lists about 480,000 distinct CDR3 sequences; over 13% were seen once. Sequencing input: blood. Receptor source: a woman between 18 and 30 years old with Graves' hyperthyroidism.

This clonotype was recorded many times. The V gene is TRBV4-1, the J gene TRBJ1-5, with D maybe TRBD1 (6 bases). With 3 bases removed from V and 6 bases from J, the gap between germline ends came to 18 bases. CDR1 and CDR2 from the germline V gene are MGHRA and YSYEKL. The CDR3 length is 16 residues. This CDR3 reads CASSQFLEGGIQPQHF. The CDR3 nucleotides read TGCGCCAGCAGCCAGTTCCTGGAGGGGGGAATTCAGCCCCAGCATTTT.

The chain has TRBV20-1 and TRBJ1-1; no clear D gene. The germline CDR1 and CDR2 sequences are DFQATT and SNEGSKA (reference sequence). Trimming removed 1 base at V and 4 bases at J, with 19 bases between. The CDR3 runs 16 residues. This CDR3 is CSARAAGRNIITEAFF. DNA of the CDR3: TGCAGTGCTAGAGCCGCCGGGAGAAACATTATCACTGAAGCTTTCTTT.

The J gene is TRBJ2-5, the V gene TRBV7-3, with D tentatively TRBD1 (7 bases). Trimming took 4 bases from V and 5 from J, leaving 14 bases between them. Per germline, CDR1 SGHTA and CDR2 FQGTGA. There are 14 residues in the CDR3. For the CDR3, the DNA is TGTGCCAGCAGCTCAGGGGGACTTAGGGAGACCCAGTACTTC. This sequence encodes CASSSGGLRETQYF.

The DNA for the CDR3 is TGTGCCAGCAGTCTCGCCGAAGGGCATGACGAGCAGTACTTC. Protein: CASSLAEGHDEQYF. The chain recombines TRBV27 with TRBJ2-7; D remains ambiguous. The CDR3 has 14 residues. V lost 5 bases and J 5 bases, leaving 16 bases between the germline ends. In germline, CDR1 is MNHEY, CDR2 SMNVEV (reference sequence).

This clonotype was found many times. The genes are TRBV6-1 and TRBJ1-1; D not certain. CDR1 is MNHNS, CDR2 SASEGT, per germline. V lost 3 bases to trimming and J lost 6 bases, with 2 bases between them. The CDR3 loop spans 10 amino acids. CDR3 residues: CASSDPEAFF. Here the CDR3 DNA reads TGTGCCAGCAGTGATCCTGAAGCTTTCTTT.

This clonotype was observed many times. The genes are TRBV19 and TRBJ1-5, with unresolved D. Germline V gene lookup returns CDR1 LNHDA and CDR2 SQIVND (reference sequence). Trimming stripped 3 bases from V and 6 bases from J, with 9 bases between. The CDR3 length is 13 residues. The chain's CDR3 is CASSINSVQPQHF. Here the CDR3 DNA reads TGTGCCAGTAGTATCAATTCCGTTCAGCCCCAGCATTTT.

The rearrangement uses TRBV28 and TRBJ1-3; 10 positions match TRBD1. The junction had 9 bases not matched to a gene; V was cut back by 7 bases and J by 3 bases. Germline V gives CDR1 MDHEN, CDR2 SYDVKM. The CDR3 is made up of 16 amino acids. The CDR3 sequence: CASNPGTGVGGNTIYF. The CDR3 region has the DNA TGTGCCAGCAACCCCGGGACAGGGGTAGGTGGAAACACCATATATTTT.

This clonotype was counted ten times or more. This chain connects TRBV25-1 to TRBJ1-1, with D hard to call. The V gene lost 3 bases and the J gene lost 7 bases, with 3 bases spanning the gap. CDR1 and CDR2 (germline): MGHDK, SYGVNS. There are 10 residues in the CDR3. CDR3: CASSDLEAFF. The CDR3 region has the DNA TGTGCCAGCAGTGATCTTGAAGCTTTCTTT.

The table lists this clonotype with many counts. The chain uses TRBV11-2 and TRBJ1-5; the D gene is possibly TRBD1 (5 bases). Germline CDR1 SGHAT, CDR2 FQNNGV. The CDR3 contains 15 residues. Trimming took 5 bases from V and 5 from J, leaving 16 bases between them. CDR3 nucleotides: TGTGCCAGCAGCCCCAGCGTGGGGACGGATCAGCCCCAGCATTTT. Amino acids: CASSPSVGTDQPQHF.

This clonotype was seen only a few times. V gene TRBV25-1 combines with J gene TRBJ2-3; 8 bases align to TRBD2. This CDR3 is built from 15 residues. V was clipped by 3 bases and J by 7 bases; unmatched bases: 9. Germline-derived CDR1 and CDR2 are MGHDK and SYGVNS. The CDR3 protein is CASSEGAGAVNTQYF. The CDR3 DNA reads TGTGCCAGCAGTGAGGGAGCGGGAGCAGTGAATACGCAGTATTTT.

The CDR3 sequence is CASSLAGTSGRLQYF. The CDR3 bases are TGTGCCAGCAGCTTGGCCGGGACTAGCGGGAGGCTGCAGTACTTC. The chain employs TRBV5-4 and TRBJ2-7; 15 positions match TRBD2. This CDR3 is 15 amino acids long. From germline, CDR1 is SGHNT and CDR2 YYREEE (reference sequence). V shed 0 bases, J shed 9 bases, and the junction held 4 bases outside the gene matches.

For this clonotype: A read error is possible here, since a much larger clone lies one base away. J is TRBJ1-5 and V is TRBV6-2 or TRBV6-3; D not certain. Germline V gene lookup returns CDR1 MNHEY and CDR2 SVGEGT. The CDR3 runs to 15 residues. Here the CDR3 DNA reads TGTGCCAGCAGTTACTCGGCCGTAGGGTATCAGCTCCAGCATTTT. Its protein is CASSYSAVGYQLQHF.

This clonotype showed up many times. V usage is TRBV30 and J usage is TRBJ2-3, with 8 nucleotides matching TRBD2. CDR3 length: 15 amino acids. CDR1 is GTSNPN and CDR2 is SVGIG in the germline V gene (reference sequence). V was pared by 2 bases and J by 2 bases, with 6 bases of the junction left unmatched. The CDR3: CAWSIAGGVTDTQYF. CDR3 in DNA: TGTGCCTGGAGTATTGCGGGAGGTGTCACAGATACGCAGTATTTT.

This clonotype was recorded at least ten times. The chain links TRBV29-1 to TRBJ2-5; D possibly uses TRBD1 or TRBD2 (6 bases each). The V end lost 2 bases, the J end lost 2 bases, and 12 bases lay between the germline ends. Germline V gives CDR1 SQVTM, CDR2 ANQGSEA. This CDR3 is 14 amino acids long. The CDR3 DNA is TGCAGCGTTGAACCCCCGGGGGCTCAAGAGACCCAGTACTTC. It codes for CSVEPPGAQETQYF. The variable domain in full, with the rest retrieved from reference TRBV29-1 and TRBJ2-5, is SAVISQKPSRDICQRGTSLTIQCQVDSQVTMMFWYRQQPGQSLTLIATANQGSEATYESGFVIDKFPISRPNLTFSTLTVSNMSPEDSSIYLCSVEPPGAQETQYFGPGTRLLVL.

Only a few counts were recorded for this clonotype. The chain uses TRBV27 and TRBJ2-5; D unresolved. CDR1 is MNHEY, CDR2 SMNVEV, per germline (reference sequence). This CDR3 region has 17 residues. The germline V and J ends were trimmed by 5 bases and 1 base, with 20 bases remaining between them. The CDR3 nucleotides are TGTGCCAGCAGTCCGCTATCTACGAAGACGGTCCAAGAGACCCAGTACTTC. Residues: CASSPLSTKTVQETQYF.

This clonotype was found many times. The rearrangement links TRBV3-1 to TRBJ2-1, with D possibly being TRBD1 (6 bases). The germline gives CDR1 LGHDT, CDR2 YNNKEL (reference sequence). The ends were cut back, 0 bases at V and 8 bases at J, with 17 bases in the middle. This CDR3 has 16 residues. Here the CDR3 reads CASSQEGLGAVDEQFF. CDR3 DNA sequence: TGTGCCAGCAGCCAAGAGGGGTTGGGGGCCGTCGATGAGCAGTTCTTC.

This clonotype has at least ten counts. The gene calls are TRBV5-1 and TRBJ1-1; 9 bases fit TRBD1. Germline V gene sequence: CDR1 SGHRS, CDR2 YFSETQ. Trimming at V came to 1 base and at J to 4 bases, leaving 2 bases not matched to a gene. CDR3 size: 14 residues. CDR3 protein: CASSLSDRGTEAFF. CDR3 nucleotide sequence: TGCGCCAGCAGCTTGTCGGACAGGGGCACTGAAGCTTTCTTT.

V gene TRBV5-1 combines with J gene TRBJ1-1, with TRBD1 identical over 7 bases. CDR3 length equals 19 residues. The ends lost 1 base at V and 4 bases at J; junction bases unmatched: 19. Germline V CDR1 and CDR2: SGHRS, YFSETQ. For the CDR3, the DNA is TGCGCCAGCAGCTTGCCGGGCAGCAGGGGGTTACGATCAGGCACTGAAGCTTTCTTT. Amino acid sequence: CASSLPGSRGLRSGTEAFF.

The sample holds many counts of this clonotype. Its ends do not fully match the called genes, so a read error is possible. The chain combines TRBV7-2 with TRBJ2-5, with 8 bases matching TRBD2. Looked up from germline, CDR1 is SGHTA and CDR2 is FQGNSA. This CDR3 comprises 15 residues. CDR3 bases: TGTGCCAGCAGCCTAGCCGGGAGGGCCTGGGAGACCCAGTACTTC. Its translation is CASSLAGRAWETQYF.